One sample yielded the 26 T cell receptor beta chains listed below, sequenced in a study of tumor-infiltrating lymphocytes in primary liver carcinoma. The authors made TCR beta cDNA from around 500 ng total RNA with a constant-region primer. ARM-PCR, slightly modified, supplied the TCR beta libraries through three nested multiplex PCR rounds. Both of the initial two PCR rounds ran for around 9 cycles and employed TRBV1-TRBV30 forward primers alongside a C-beta reverse primer. MiXCR was run by TCRdb on the multiplex PCR reads, yielding one entry per CDR3 protein. The sample includes under 45,000 distinct CDR3 sequences, roughly 74% seen only once; the top ten take under 20%. For each extraction, RNA and DNA were obtained together from approximately 20-30 mg of unsorted bulk tissue. Sequenced sample: liver tumor tissue from sampling region 4. Subset reported: tumor region T4, right-lateral pole. The receptors shown here come from a man aged 40-55 years with primary liver carcinoma and hepatitis B virus infection.

A word on this clonotype: One junction end does not reproduce the germline sequence, and a read error may be involved. This chain uses TRBV11-3 with TRBJ2-1; D gene unclear. The germline V gene has CDR1 SGHNT and CDR2 YENEEA. The CDR3 has 14 amino acids. The CDR3 protein is CASSLVVSKNVQFF. CDR3 bases: TGTGCCAGCAGTTTAGTCGTCTCGAAGAATGTGCAGTTCTTC.

This clonotype appeared a single time. This sequence joins TRBV11-3 and TRBJ2-1; the D is unclear. The CDR3 loop spans 12 amino acids. Germline CDR1 SGHNT, CDR2 YENEEA. CDR3 sequence: CVCSLNANEQFF. The CDR3 DNA reads TGTGTCTGTAGCTTAAATGCCAATGAGCAGTTCTTC. The whole variable domain, filled in from reference TRBV11-3 and TRBJ2-1, reads EAGVVQSPRYKIIEKKQPVAFWCNPISGHNTLYWYLQNLGQGPELLIRYENEEAVDDSQLPKDRFSAERLKGVDSTLKIQPAELGDSAVYLCVCSLNANEQFFGPGTRLTVL.

A word on this clonotype: An end of the junction does not agree with germline; a read error may underlie this. This chain joins TRBV6-2 or TRBV6-3 and TRBJ2-1; TRBD2 is a possible D gene (5 bases). The CDR3 extends over 17 amino acids. Germline V CDR1 and CDR2: MNHEY, SVGEGT. The CDR3: CASSYPSWASSYSEQFF. The CDR3 DNA reads as TGTGCGAGCAGTTACCCTAGCTGGGCGAGCTCCTACAGTGAGCAGTTCTTC.

This chain links TRBV28 with TRBJ1-1; weak D call: TRBD1 (5 bases). Per germline, CDR1 MDHEN and CDR2 SYDVKM. V was pared by 9 bases and J by 1 base, with 18 bases between. This CDR3 spans 15 amino acids. In nucleotides, the CDR3 is TGTGCCAGAAATTTAGCAACAACAGGGAACACTGAAGCTTTCTTT. Translating gives CARNLATTGNTEAFF.

This clonotype has just one count. The chain has TRBV12-3 or TRBV12-4 and TRBJ2-5; no clear D gene. Deletions cut 8 bases from V and 5 bases from J, with 18 bases between. The CDR3 is 14 amino acids. CDR3 loop: CASRSKRTGETQYF. DNA of the CDR3: TGTGCCAGCCGCTCAAAGCGTACCGGGGAGACCCAGTACTTC.

The V and J genes are TRBV12-3 or TRBV12-4 and TRBJ2-5; possibly TRBD1 for D (6 bases). Trimming removed 5 bases from V and 6 bases from J, with 13 bases in between. There are 13 residues in the CDR3. The CDR3 bases are TGTGCCAGCAGTCTGGTGCAGGGGAAGACCCAGTACTTC. It is translated as CASSLVQGKTQYF.

To note about this clonotype: Here the CDR3 omits its conserved ending phenylalanine or tryptophan, so a read error is the likely source. J is TRBJ2-6 and V is TRBV28, with D maybe TRBD1 (5 bases). The CDR3 covers 17 residues. Germline assignment: CDR1 MDHEN and CDR2 SYDVKM. The CDR3 bases are TGTGCCAGCAGTCCGGCAAGAGACAGTTCTGGGGCCAATGTCCTGACTTTA. It codes for CASSPARDSSGANVLTL.

Points on this clonotype: The junction shows a germline mismatch at one end, possibly a read error. The chain has TRBV6-6 and TRBJ1-1; 8 bases are a match to TRBD1. CDR1 and CDR2 (germline): MNHNY, SVGAGI (reference sequence). CDR3 length equals 13 residues. CDR3 residues: CASSTGGTSDAFF. CDR3 DNA sequence: TGTGCCAGCAGCACAGGGGGGACTTCTGATGCTTTCTTC.

As to this clonotype: The junction shows a germline mismatch at one end, possibly a read error. The V call is TRBV12-3 or TRBV12-4, the J call TRBJ1-2; TRBD1 agrees at 9 bases. CDR3 length equals 13 residues. CDR3 in amino acids: CASRLGQGVPYTF. The CDR3 DNA follows: TGTGCCAGCCGCCTGGGACAGGGAGTCCCCTACACTTTC.

Notes on this clonotype: The junction departs from germline at one end; a sequencing error may be responsible. CDR3: CARSQVFTRELFF. The CDR3 DNA sequence: TGTGCCAGGAGTCAGGTTTTCACCAGGGAGCTGTTTTTT. This chain links TRBV6-1 with TRBJ2-2; no reliable D call. The CDR3 loop spans 13 amino acids. Germline V lookup: CDR1 MNHNS, CDR2 SASEGT.

A note on this clonotype: Compared with germline, one end of the junction differs, possibly owing to a read error. The chain joins TRBV30 to TRBJ2-1, with 10 bases identical to TRBD2. The CDR3 runs to 15 residues. Per germline, CDR1 GTSNPN and CDR2 SVGIG (reference sequence). CDR3 protein: CDWSWLAGVGYEQFF. The CDR3 coding sequence is TGTGACTGGAGTTGGCTAGCGGGAGTGGGGTATGAGCAGTTCTTC. The full variable domain, in which reference TRBV30 and TRBJ2-1 provide the parts outside the CDR3, is SQTIHQWPATLVQPVGSPLSLECTVEGTSNPNLYWYRQAAGRGLQLLFYSVGIGQISSEVPQNLSASRPQDRQFILSSKKLLLSDSGFYLCDWSWLAGVGYEQFFGPGTRLTVL.

This clonotype was recorded at least ten times. V gene TRBV28 combines with J gene TRBJ2-5; unclear D gene. The CDR3 totals 14 residues. V was trimmed by 3 bases and J by 6 bases, leaving 14 bases between them. CDR1 MDHEN and CDR2 SYDVKM come from the germline V gene. The CDR3 bases are TGTGCCAGCAGTTTTATAGAGTTGGGTCAGACCCAGTACTTC. Translated: CASSFIELGQTQYF.

Details on this clonotype: The missing conserved phenylalanine or tryptophan at the end of this CDR3 makes a read error likely. V is TRBV4-3 and J is TRBJ2-7; D is undetermined. CDR3 size: 13 residues. The germline V gene has CDR1 LGHNA and CDR2 YSLEER. The CDR3 is CISSQAVSYEQYY. CDR3 DNA: TGCATCAGCAGCCAAGCAGTTTCCTACGAGCAGTACTAC.

This clonotype is medium-sized (0.01 to 0.1%) within its sample. The chain combines TRBV7-8 with TRBJ2-5; 11 bases map to TRBD1. CDR3 length: 14 amino acids. V trimming: 5 bases; J trimming: 5 bases; junction bases outside the gene matches: 4. The germline V gene encodes CDR1 SGHVS and CDR2 FQNEAQ. The CDR3 nucleotides read TGTGCCAGCAGCAGGGACAGGGGGATTGAGACCCAGTACTTC. Translation gives CASSRDRGIETQYF. The full variable domain, its missing parts supplied by reference TRBV7-8 and TRBJ2-5, is GAGVSQSPRYKVAKRGQDVALRCDPISGHVSLFWYQQALGQGPEFLTYFQNEAQLDKSGLPSDRFFAERPEGSVSTLKIQRTQQEDSAVYLCASSRDRGIETQYFGPGTRLLVL.

Concerning this clonotype: At one end the junction does not follow the germline gene, possibly because of a read error. This rearrangement joins TRBV11-3 to TRBJ2-1; D unclear. The CDR3 has 14 amino acids. Germline CDR1 SGHNT, CDR2 YENEEA. CDR3 coding DNA: TGTGGCAGCAGCTCAGGCGTCTCGAACAATGAGCAGTCCTTC. Residues: CGSSSGVSNNEQSF.

About this clonotype: A junction end diverges from the germline sequence, so it may reflect a read error. The rearrangement joins TRBV5-1 to TRBJ2-1; TRBD2 agrees at 7 bases. The CDR3 is 13 amino acids. Germline assignment: CDR1 SGHRS and CDR2 YFSETQ. In DNA form, the CDR3 reads TGCGCCAGCAGCTCGACGAGACTAGCTGAGCACTTCTTC. Encoded protein: CASSSTRLAEHFF.

A remark on this clonotype: This is likely a read error, given that the CDR3 carries no conserved phenylalanine or tryptophan at its end. The chain has TRBV20-1 and TRBJ2-7; D not resolved. Germline V CDR1 and CDR2: DFQATT, SNEGSKA (reference sequence). V lost 3 bases, J lost 6 bases, and 12 bases lay in between. This CDR3 comprises 12 residues. CDR3 DNA sequence: TGCAGTGCTAGGATTGCGCAAGGCGAGCAGTACTTA. This codes for CSARIAQGEQYL.

Regarding this clonotype: Germline is not matched at one junction end, which may reflect a read error. The chain has TRBV20-1 and TRBJ2-4; D is possibly TRBD1 (5 bases). This CDR3 comprises 13 residues. Looked up from germline, CDR1 is DFQATT and CDR2 is SNEGSKA (reference sequence). The CDR3 coding sequence is TGCAGTGCCCCCCAGGGCAGCCTGGACATTAAGTACTTC. Its translation is CSAPQGSLDIKYF.

As to this clonotype: A read error may account for a junction end that differs from germline. The genes are TRBV11-2 and TRBJ2-5; the match to TRBD2 covers 8 bases. CDR3 length equals 14 residues. Germline assignment: CDR1 SGHAT and CDR2 FQNNGV. CDR3 in DNA: TGTCCCAGCACCAACCCCGGGAGGGGGGAGACCCAGTATTTC. This translates into CPSTNPGRGETQYF. Full variable domain (outside the CDR3, taken from reference TRBV11-2 and TRBJ2-5): EAGVAQSPRYKIIEKRQSVAFWCNPISGHATLYWYQQILGQGPKLLIQFQNNGVVDDSQLPKDRFSAERLKGVDSTLKIQPAKLEDSAVYLCPSTNPGRGETQYFGPGTRLLVL.

As concerns this clonotype: The CDR3 carries no conserved terminal phenylalanine or tryptophan, so it likely arises from a read error. The chain carries TRBV4-3 and TRBJ1-6, with a tentative D call TRBD1 (5 bases). Trimming removed 8 bases from V and 7 bases from J, with 21 bases in between. Germline V CDR1 and CDR2: LGHNA, YSLEER. This CDR3 region has 16 residues. The CDR3 DNA is TGCGCCAGCGGCTCCTGGGACGGGGGAAGGAATTCACCCCTCCACTCT. Translation gives CASGSWDGGRNSPLHS.

Details on this clonotype: Given a much more abundant clone one base away, this may be a read error. The rearrangement links TRBV18 to TRBJ1-1; D ambiguous. The V end was cut by 2 bases, the J end by 0 bases, with 13 bases between. Germline V gene lookup returns CDR1 KGHSH and CDR2 LQKENI. The CDR3 loop spans 16 amino acids. CDR3 bases: TGTGCCAGCTCACCAACCCGCGACTGTCTGAACACTGAAGCTTTCTTT. Protein sequence: CASSPTRDCLNTEAFF. The full variable domain, its missing parts supplied by reference TRBV18 and TRBJ1-1, is NAGVMQNPRHLVRRRGQEARLRCSPMKGHSHVYWYRQLPEEGLKFMVYLQKENIIDESGMPKERFSAEFPKEGPSILRIQQVVRGDSAAYFCASSPTRDCLNTEAFFGQGTRLTVV.

Note on this clonotype: Compared with germline, one end of the junction differs, possibly owing to a read error. The chain recombines TRBV6-2 or TRBV6-3 with TRBJ2-2; perhaps TRBD2 as D (6 bases). CDR3 length equals 14 residues. CDR1 is MNHEY and CDR2 is SVGEGT in the germline V gene. CDR3 amino acids: CASGYSSDTGELFF. The CDR3 DNA is TGTGCCAGCGGTTACTCTAGCGACACCGGGGAACTGTTTTTT.

The sample holds many counts of this clonotype. The V gene is TRBV28, the J gene TRBJ2-3; TRBD2 matches 12 bases. Germline V gene data show CDR1 as MDHEN and CDR2 as SYDVKM. CDR3 length equals 22 residues. Unmatched junction bases numbered 24, after V lost 5 bases and J lost 3 bases. CDR3 residues: CASSLLPWTSGIRGIGTDTQYF. The DNA of the CDR3 is TGTGCCAGCAGTCTACTCCCCTGGACTAGCGGGATAAGAGGTATCGGGACAGATACGCAGTATTTT.

Regarding this clonotype: This is likely a read error, given that the CDR3 carries no conserved phenylalanine or tryptophan at its end. The chain links TRBV6-2 or TRBV6-3 to TRBJ2-7; TRBD2 aligns across 12 bases. CDR1 and CDR2 (germline): MNHEY, SVGEGT. Trimming removed 3 bases from V and 3 bases from J; junction bases left unmatched: 9. The CDR3 covers 17 residues. As DNA, the CDR3 is TGTGCCAGCAGTTATGATGTGAGGACTAGCGGGATCTACGAGCAGTACTAC. Translating gives CASSYDVRTSGIYEQYY.

As regards this clonotype: At one end the junction does not follow the germline gene, possibly because of a read error. The rearrangement links TRBV28 to TRBJ2-7; TRBD2 matches 7 bases. The CDR3 runs 11 residues. The germline V gene encodes CDR1 MDHEN and CDR2 SYDVKM. The CDR3 DNA reads as TGTGCCAGCAGTCCCCGGGAGGAGCAGCACTTC. Its protein is CASSPREEQHF.

By frequency in the sample, this clonotype is medium-sized. The chain uses TRBV5-6 and TRBJ2-3; 9 nucleotides match TRBD2. Germline CDR1 is SGHDT and CDR2 is YYEEEE. This CDR3 is 18 amino acids long. The V segment lost 0 bases and the J segment 3 bases; nucleotides outside the gene matches: 11. This CDR3 is CASSLAAGREGRTDTQYF. In DNA, the CDR3 is TGTGCCAGCAGCTTGGCAGCAGGGCGGGAGGGCCGTACAGATACGCAGTATTTT. The entire variable domain, with the rest obtained from reference TRBV5-6 and TRBJ2-3, is as follows: DAGVTQSPTHLIKTRGQQVTLRCSPKSGHDTVSWYQQALGQGPQFIFQYYEEEERQRGNFPDRFSGHQFPNYSSELNVNALLLGDSALYLCASSLAAGREGRTDTQYFGPGTRLTVL.